This is a list of T cell receptor beta chains from one sample in a study of tumor-infiltrating lymphocytes in primary liver carcinoma. TCRdb re-analysed the multiplex PCR reads in MiXCR, keeping a single row per CDR3 protein. The repertoire holds 100,000 to 150,000 distinct CDR3 sequences, with roughly three fifths as singletons. Sample: liver tumor tissue from sampling region 3. These TCRs come from an older woman with primary liver carcinoma and hepatitis B virus infection. Both conserved end residues are part of each CDR3. The order of the fields is D gene, J gene, V gene, clone size, CDR3 protein, CDR3 DNA. The D gene is left open where the match is weak. Clone size is stated in some rows and not others, as once, few, many or a class when expanded.

d_gene: TRBD1; j_gene: TRBJ2-7; v_gene: TRBV11-3; abundance: .; CDR3aa: CASSLGAGGSLELYF; CDR3nt: TGTGCCAGCAGCTTAGGAGCAGGGGGCTCCCTCGAGCTGTACTTC
d_gene: TRBD2; j_gene: TRBJ2-1; v_gene: TRBV11-2; abundance: .; CDR3aa: CASSIRGGLAGGFGQFF; CDR3nt: TGTGCCAGCAGCATACGAGGGGGACTAGCGGGAGGTTTCGGGCAGTTCTTC
d_gene: .; j_gene: TRBJ2-5; v_gene: TRBV12-3/TRBV12-4; abundance: .; CDR3aa: CTSSLYTGEEETQYF; CDR3nt: TGTACCAGCAGTTTATATACGGGAGAGGAGGAGACCCAGTACTTC
d_gene: .; j_gene: TRBJ2-1; v_gene: TRBV12-3/TRBV12-4; abundance: .; CDR3aa: CASSLMAGNAYNEQFF; CDR3nt: TGTGCCAGCAGTTTAATGGCGGGTAATGCCTACAATGAGCAGTTCTTC
d_gene: .; j_gene: TRBJ1-2; v_gene: TRBV12-3/TRBV12-4; abundance: many; CDR3aa: CASSRYGTAANYGYTF; CDR3nt: TGTGCCAGCAGTAGATACGGGACGGCGGCTAACTATGGCTACACCTTC
d_gene: .; j_gene: TRBJ1-2; v_gene: TRBV28; abundance: many; CDR3aa: CASSFGTAAWGYTF; CDR3nt: TGTGCCAGCAGTTTTGGGACCGCTGCGTGGGGCTACACCTTC
d_gene: .; j_gene: TRBJ2-3; v_gene: TRBV5-1; abundance: .; CDR3aa: CISGEEYIDTQYF; CDR3nt: TGCATCAGCGGCGAGGAGTACATAGATACGCAGTATTTT
d_gene: TRBD1; j_gene: TRBJ2-5; v_gene: TRBV6-1; abundance: many; CDR3aa: CASSFFDRGSRETQYF; CDR3nt: TGTGCCAGCAGTTTTTTTGACAGGGGGAGTCGAGAGACCCAGTACTTC
d_gene: TRBD2; j_gene: TRBJ2-2; v_gene: TRBV29-1; abundance: .; CDR3aa: CSVSKLANTGEPFF; CDR3nt: TGCAGCGTTAGTAAACTAGCGAACACCGGGGAGCCGTTTTTT
d_gene: TRBD1; j_gene: TRBJ1-5; v_gene: TRBV5-1; abundance: once; CDR3aa: CASSSGTGHNQPQHF; CDR3nt: TGCGCCAGCAGCTCGGGGACAGGGCACAATCAGCCCCAGCATTTT
d_gene: TRBD2; j_gene: TRBJ2-1; v_gene: TRBV11-3; abundance: .; CDR3aa: CASSLGTSGGHELFF; CDR3nt: TGTGCCAGCAGCTTAGGGACTAGCGGGGGTCATGAGCTGTTCTTC
d_gene: .; j_gene: TRBJ2-7; v_gene: TRBV24-1; abundance: many; CDR3aa: CATSDGGSPEGRGEQYF; CDR3nt: TGTGCCACCAGTGATGGAGGATCGCCGGAGGGCCGGGGCGAGCAGTACTTC
d_gene: .; j_gene: TRBJ1-1; v_gene: TRBV6-1; abundance: .; CDR3aa: CASSVPGARNTEAFF; CDR3nt: TGTGCCAGCAGTGTTCCAGGGGCTAGGAACACTGAAGCTTTCTTT
d_gene: .; j_gene: TRBJ2-7; v_gene: TRBV29-1; abundance: .; CDR3aa: CSAAPGSYGQYF; CDR3nt: TGCAGCGCTGCCCCAGGGTCCTACGGGCAGTACTTC
d_gene: TRBD2; j_gene: TRBJ2-3; v_gene: TRBV29-1; abundance: once; CDR3aa: CRVRGLAVSTDTQYF; CDR3nt: TGCCGCGTCCGAGGACTAGCGGTTAGCACAGATACACAGTATTTT
d_gene: .; j_gene: TRBJ2-2; v_gene: TRBV28; abundance: .; CDR3aa: CVISFSSRHGELFF; CDR3nt: TGTGTCATCAGTTTTTCGAGTAGGCACGGGGAGCTGTTTTTT
d_gene: .; j_gene: TRBJ2-3; v_gene: TRBV29-1; abundance: once; CDR3aa: CGVGNQGSTDTQYF; CDR3nt: TGCGGCGTTGGTAACCAAGGGAGCACAGATACGCAGTATTTT
d_gene: .; j_gene: TRBJ2-7; v_gene: TRBV20-1; abundance: .; CDR3aa: CSAHRAGGIGSYEQYF; CDR3nt: TGCAGTGCCCACCGTGCGGGCGGGATAGGTTCCTACGAGCAGTACTTC
d_gene: TRBD1; j_gene: TRBJ1-1; v_gene: TRBV29-1; abundance: .; CDR3aa: CSAGQGPETFF; CDR3nt: TGCAGCGCAGGACAGGGGCCTGAAACCTTCTTT
d_gene: .; j_gene: TRBJ2-7; v_gene: TRBV6-5; abundance: few; CDR3aa: CANSSRQPPYEQYF; CDR3nt: TGTGCCAACAGTTCAAGACAGCCCCCCTATGAGCAGTACTTC
d_gene: .; j_gene: TRBJ2-1; v_gene: TRBV6-1; abundance: .; CDR3aa: CASTRGADYNEQLF; CDR3nt: TGTGCCAGCACCCGGGGAGCAGATTACAATGAGCAGCTCTTC
d_gene: TRBD1; j_gene: TRBJ1-5; v_gene: TRBV28; abundance: .; CDR3aa: CANTRSWDRGGHQPQHF; CDR3nt: TGTGCCAACACTAGAAGCTGGGACAGGGGGGGCCATCAGCCCCAGCATTTT
d_gene: .; j_gene: TRBJ2-3; v_gene: TRBV28; abundance: .; CDR3aa: CASREGPSIADTQYF; CDR3nt: TGTGCCAGCAGAGAGGGCCCCTCCATCGCGGATACGCAGTATTTT
d_gene: .; j_gene: TRBJ2-3; v_gene: TRBV11-2; abundance: .; CDR3aa: CSSGLTGGTDTQYF; CDR3nt: TGTTCCAGCGGCTTAACGGGGGGGACAGATACGCAGTATTTC
d_gene: .; j_gene: TRBJ2-3; v_gene: TRBV6-2/TRBV6-3; abundance: many; CDR3aa: CASSYRDLQASFTDTQYF; CDR3nt: TGTGCCAGCAGTTACCGGGACTTACAAGCGTCCTTCACAGATACGCAGTATTTT
d_gene: .; j_gene: TRBJ2-1; v_gene: TRBV21-1; abundance: .; CDR3aa: CASSKEPTSGRGNEQFF; CDR3nt: TGTGCCAGCAGCAAAGAACCGACTAGCGGGAGGGGCAATGAGCAGTTCTTC
d_gene: .; j_gene: TRBJ1-1; v_gene: TRBV4-1; abundance: .; CDR3aa: CAGSQGQGSSEAFF; CDR3nt: TGCGCCGGCAGCCAGGGGCAGGGCAGTTCTGAAGCTTTCTTT
d_gene: TRBD1; j_gene: TRBJ1-4; v_gene: TRBV5-1; abundance: few; CDR3aa: CASRLGQPNEKLFF; CDR3nt: TGCGCCAGCAGGTTGGGACAGCCTAATGAAAAACTGTTTTTT
d_gene: .; j_gene: TRBJ2-5; v_gene: TRBV11-2; abundance: .; CDR3aa: CVSSHGIGETQYF; CDR3nt: TGTGTCAGCAGCCACGGAATAGGAGAGACCCAGTACTTC
d_gene: TRBD1; j_gene: TRBJ2-7; v_gene: TRBV28; abundance: few; CDR3aa: CASSLSTGNEQYF; CDR3nt: TGTGCCAGCAGTTTATCGACAGGGAACGAGCAGTACTTC
d_gene: .; j_gene: TRBJ2-3; v_gene: TRBV11-2; abundance: .; CDR3aa: CASSPLSRPSTQYF; CDR3nt: TGTGCCAGCAGCCCTCTGTCCCGGCCCAGTACGCAGTATTTT
d_gene: .; j_gene: TRBJ2-1; v_gene: TRBV29-1; abundance: .; CDR3aa: CRTGPDREQFF; CDR3nt: TGCAGAACCGGACCCGACAGGGAGCAGTTCTTC
d_gene: TRBD2; j_gene: TRBJ2-3; v_gene: TRBV6-1; abundance: .; CDR3aa: CASSEACGSIDTQYF; CDR3nt: TGTGCCAGCAGTGAAGCGTGCGGGAGCATAGATACGCAGTATTTT
d_gene: .; j_gene: TRBJ2-3; v_gene: TRBV5-6; abundance: .; CDR3aa: CASSLRTVTPTSTDTQYF; CDR3nt: TGTGCTAGCAGCTTGCGGACAGTCACCCCCACTAGCACAGATACGCAGTATTTT
d_gene: .; j_gene: TRBJ2-5; v_gene: TRBV6-5; abundance: many; CDR3aa: CASSYSPWSETQYF; CDR3nt: TGTGCCAGCAGTTACTCGCCCTGGTCGGAGACCCAGTACTTC
d_gene: .; j_gene: TRBJ2-7; v_gene: TRBV29-1; abundance: many; CDR3aa: CSVGGPRYEQYF; CDR3nt: TGCAGCGTTGGAGGGCCCCGCTACGAGCAGTACTTC
d_gene: TRBD2; j_gene: TRBJ2-1; v_gene: TRBV6-6; abundance: .; CDR3aa: CASSYRTSPDVQFF; CDR3nt: TGTGCCAGCAGTTACCGGACTAGTCCTGATGTGCAGTTCTTC
d_gene: .; j_gene: TRBJ2-3; v_gene: TRBV6-5; abundance: many; CDR3aa: CASSYGSTDTQYF; CDR3nt: TGTGCCAGCAGTTATGGTAGCACAGATACGCAGTATTTT
d_gene: .; j_gene: TRBJ1-1; v_gene: TRBV5-1; abundance: .; CDR3aa: CTSSLGHRAFF; CDR3nt: TGCACCAGCAGCTTGGGTCATAGGGCTTTCTTT
d_gene: TRBD2; j_gene: TRBJ2-1; v_gene: TRBV4-2; abundance: many; CDR3aa: CASSQEGGFRLAPSSYNEQFF; CDR3nt: TGTGCCAGCAGCCAAGAAGGAGGTTTTAGACTAGCCCCAAGTTCCTACAATGAGCAGTTCTTC